This entry is about one TCR beta chain. Its recognized antigen is unknown. The record has no base qualities; no much larger clone is one base away. This sample was included in a study of cytomegalovirus exposure and HLA in healthy donors (dated by TCRdb to between 2016 and 2019). Regarding the study in general: According to an earlier analysis of 550 to 750 of the donors, 150 million to 200 million T cells yielded over 100 million unique TCR beta sequences and roughly 280 Gb of sequence data. A later genetic analysis took genome-wide SNP genotypes for about three fifths of the 666 donors and used that subset as a discovery cohort. The number of typed donors differed by locus: roughly 620-630 for A, B, C, DRB1 and DQB1; 522 for DQA1; some 590 for DPA1; and 400 to 480 for DPB1. All discovery cohort repertoires had been generated using a single sequencing platform. Of the approximately 400 genotyped donors, roughly 85% fell in the genetic ancestry cluster associated with self-reported Caucasian donors. An early release covering about 600 HLA-typed donors comprised 250 to 350 gigabases of sequencing data and around 80 million unique TCR sequences. Besides the first cohort of roughly 700 subjects, a separate validation cohort made up of around 120 different subjects was used. The study used immunosequencing to profile the T cell repertoires of 600 to 850 subjects and linked those repertoires to cytomegalovirus serostatus. In an earlier analysis of roughly 600 of the donors, high-throughput TCR beta sequencing was used to judge whether each TCR beta V gene segment behaved as functional or pseudogenic. Across about 380 genotyped donors of the cohort, an average of approximately 240,000 unique TCR beta nucleotide sequences per donor were sequenced, and 15% to 20% of those sequences were non-productive. The later analysis used no new phenotypic data to find candidate immune exposures, relying instead on TCR beta sequences and their occurrence across donors. High-throughput TCR immunosequencing, statistical association of individual TCRs with disease status, and machine learning were combined to predict cytomegalovirus infection status. In a later analysis, previously published TCR beta repertoires from 666 donors were re-analyzed and high-resolution HLA genotyping was added so that TCR occurrence patterns could be studied. Class I and class II HLA loci were covered by the typing at four-digit resolution. Because of strong linkage in the cohort, five DR-DQ haplotypes were treated as single units for association and clustering. Donor age, sex, ethnicity and CMV serostatus were compiled alongside the repertoire data. The study aimed to test whether cataloging public T cell receptors could reveal signatures of past pathogen exposure. Here is what the overall study found, with its caveats: Because counts were too low, approximately 18 rarely observed V segments, including chromosome 9 orphons, were excluded from the earlier analysis of a few hundred of the donors. While some public TCRs were present in many individuals, most TCR sequences turned up only very rarely across donors. Several of the top co-occurrence clusters appeared to be linked to parvovirus B19, influenza, CMV and Epstein-Barr virus, according to a later analysis. When HLA alleles, especially DR and DQ, strongly co-occurred, attributing TCR associations to individual alleles was difficult. The classifier was reported to diagnose cytomegalovirus status with high specificity and sensitivity in both the original cohort and the validation cohort. According to the authors, the approach could potentially be generalized to other disease states and immunological phenotypes. HLA typing was unavailable for some donors at each locus, so association tests used only the typed subset. A total of some 180 TCR beta chains were listed by the study as associated with cytomegalovirus. A cluster of highly shared sequence variants was judged likely to be a technical artifact of the sequencing pipeline. The presence/absence analyses assumed that sequencing depth was roughly uniform across donors, and that assumption may not be true. Correlated functional status among segregating V segments might reflect linkage disequilibrium, but an unknown experimental factor could not be ruled out. A later analysis found that TCR association rates varied across HLA loci, with DRB1 alleles showing the most associated TCRs and HLA-C alleles the fewest. A few of the identified cytomegalovirus-associated TCR beta chains were confirmed in vitro to be specific for cytomegalovirus antigens. A further reported finding was that TCR beta sequences accurately predicted the HLA-A and HLA-B alleles for most subjects in the first cohort. Compared with the roughly 720-donor mean, donors in an Asian-associated ancestry cluster had fewer N-insertions in productive TCRs, according to a later genetic analysis. According to a later analysis, most CMV-associated TCR beta chains appeared to be HLA-restricted, and the HLA associations seemed to be driven largely by CMV exposure. A later genetic analysis associated a missense DCLRE1C variant with V-gene and J-gene trimming of TCR beta chains, and an independent cohort replicated the association. A later analysis found that HLA-associated TCR beta chains were more clonally expanded and had lower generation probabilities than equally common non-associated chains. An earlier analysis of 587 of the donors showed that most TCR beta V segments appeared in productive rearrangements either about 87% or about 30% of the time, which broadly matched IMGT annotations. Specific HLA alleles were associated with over 15,000 TCR beta sequences at a false discovery rate of 0.05 in a later analysis. Some IMGT-functional V segments, including TRBV6-2 and TRBV6-3, could not be told apart with the 87-base-pair reads, so those segments were excluded. CMV serostatus was the only immune exposure information available for the cohort. The cohort was sequenced for TCR beta chains only, and without alpha or paired-chain data the features that could be detected were limited.

CDR1 and CDR2, per the germline V gene (reference sequence), are MNHEY and SMNVEV. V and J lose 5 bases and 7 bases, and a span of 18 bases separates them. Counted from cysteine to phenylalanine, this CDR3 has 15 amino acids. Here the CDR3 DNA is all that survives: 45 bases in frame from base 1. Receptor amplification or capture employed the immunoSEQ multiplex PCR assay. For the multiplex PCR, a mixture combining 60 forward primers for TCR Vbeta segments and 13 reverse primers for TCR Jbeta segments was used. The CDR3 region of rearranged TCR beta genes was amplified from genomic DNA with a multiplex PCR assay. The amplified TCR beta libraries were sequenced on the Illumina HiSeq System as 87-base-pair reads. The authors' analysis ran thus. Across the 700 or so repertoires, a later analysis counted 60 million to 90 million unique TCR beta chains, 9.5 million to 12 million of which were shared by at least two donors. To remove PCR and sequencing errors, raw reads were error-corrected and collapsed into unique sequences using a nearest-neighbor algorithm that merged closely related sequences. V, D and J gene segments were assigned by aligning CDR3 sequences to IMGT reference sequences. For a sequence to be retained, at least a six-nucleotide match to both a V gene segment and a J gene segment was required. A rearrangement was called productive if the CDR3 had no stop codons and remained in frame with V and J, and every other rearrangement was called non-productive. CDR3 was defined according to IMGT convention as the region running from the second conserved V-encoded cysteine to the conserved J-encoded phenylalanine. The earlier analysis of more than 450 of the donors excluded sequences that lacked an unambiguous match to a single V gene segment. An earlier analysis of 587 of the donors called V segments functional above 56.7% productive rearrangements and segregating when the between-donor standard deviation exceeded 5%. To diagnose cytomegalovirus status from the catalog of TCR beta chain sequences, a statistical classification framework was built. A later analysis assigned V and J genes by comparing TCR nucleotide sequences with IMGT/GENE-DB human TR gene sequences. In a later analysis, CDR3 sequences and most-parsimonious VDJ recombination scenarios were assigned using the TCRdist pipeline. A later analysis defined each TCR beta chain by its CDR3 amino acid sequence plus V-gene family, and excluded reads lacking a unique V-gene family. In a later analysis, several hundred highly shared, low-generation-probability nucleotide sequences were removed to address suspected cross-contamination and a sequencing artifact. In a later analysis, a clonal expansion index was calculated for each public chain from normalized within-repertoire ranks of inferred template counts. A later analysis computed generation probabilities with a VDJ recombination model fitted to out-of-frame rearrangements, and checked the results against IGoR. A later analysis scored TCR-TCR, TCR-HLA and TCR-CMV co-occurrence with hypergeometric tests, applying a repertoire-size bias correction to TCR pairs. To estimate false discovery rates, a later analysis permuted the HLA or CMV assignments 20 times. In a later analysis, co-occurring TCRs were grouped with DBSCAN, and TCRdist sequence similarity was added when clustering was performed within HLA-allele-positive subsets. Co-occurrence clustering excluded repertoires with fewer than 30,000 or more than 120,000 public chains, plus five with anomalous nucleotide sharing. The clones in this table, taken by TCRdb from immuneACCESS, are in-frame only. Not every clone is retained; where verified, under half of the shortfall comes from an unresolved V gene, and the cause of the rest is unknown. D and trimming come from the DNA, and the V and J calls and clone size come from that table. The sample contains about 170,000 clones, 71% of them found a single time. The ten biggest clones cover around 1.5% of the sample.

In total, more than 500 healthy bone marrow donors made up the cohort. All cohort members were sampled while nominally healthy, although unrecorded immune exposures were likely present. The donor tested CMV seronegative and was one of the 352 seronegative cohort members. Every donor gave a peripheral blood sample, and the peripheral blood mononuclear cells from that sample were used for TCR beta sequencing. Genomic DNA was extracted from the blood cell samples with the Qiagen DNeasy Blood Extraction Kit. The sequence is built from TRBV27 and TRBJ1-5, with a tentative D gene TRBD1 over 5 matching bases. Sequenced: PBMCs. This receptor was taken from a girl aged 5-17 years in good health and CMV-seronegative. The CDR3 here reads CASSEQDGFGQPQHF. The nucleotide sequence reads TGTGCCAGCAGTGAACAGGACGGTTTCGGCCAGCCCCAGCATTTT.